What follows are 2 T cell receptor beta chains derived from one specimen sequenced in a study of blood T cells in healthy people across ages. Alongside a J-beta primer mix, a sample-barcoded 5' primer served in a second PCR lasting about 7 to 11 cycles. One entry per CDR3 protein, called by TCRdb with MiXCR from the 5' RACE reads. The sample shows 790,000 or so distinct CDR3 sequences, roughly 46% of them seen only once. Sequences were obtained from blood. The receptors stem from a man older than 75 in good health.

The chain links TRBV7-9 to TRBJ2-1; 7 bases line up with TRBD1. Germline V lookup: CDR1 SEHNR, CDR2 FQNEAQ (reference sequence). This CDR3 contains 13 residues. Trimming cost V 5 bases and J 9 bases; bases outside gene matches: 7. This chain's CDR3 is CASSQTGDGEQFF. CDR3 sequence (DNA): TGTGCCAGCAGCCAAACAGGGGACGGTGAGCAGTTCTTC.

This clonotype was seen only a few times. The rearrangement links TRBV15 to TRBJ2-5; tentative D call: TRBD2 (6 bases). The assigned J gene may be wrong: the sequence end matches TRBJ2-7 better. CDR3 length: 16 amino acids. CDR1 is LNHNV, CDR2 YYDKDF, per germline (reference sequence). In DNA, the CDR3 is TGTGCCACCAGCAGAGTCCTGCGGGACCCAGTCTACGAGCAGTACTTC. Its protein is CATSRVLRDPVYEQYF.